The clone carrying this TCR beta chain has ten or more counts. This CDR3 is 13 amino acids long. The trim removed 3 bases at V and 6 bases at J, leaving 4 bases unmatched. The V gene's germline CDR1 is SEHNR and CDR2 FQNEAQ (reference sequence). One entry per CDR3 protein, called by TCRdb with MiXCR from the 5' RACE reads. The sample contains approximately 11,000 distinct CDR3 sequences, 6.1% of which appear only once. The data derive from a study of spatial heterogeneity in lung cancer. As for time point: sample taken at primary tumor resection. The donor population consisted of roughly 70 patients with untreated, early-stage non-small cell lung cancer.

This TCR was recovered from a male donor with early-stage non-small cell lung cancer. The chain combines TRBV7-9 with TRBJ1-2; 7 nucleotides agree with TRBD1. Material: normal lung tissue next to the tumor, obtained at surgery. The CDR3 DNA reads as TGTGCCAGCAGCTTTGAACAGGGGAATGGCTACACCTTC. It is translated as CASSFEQGNGYTF.